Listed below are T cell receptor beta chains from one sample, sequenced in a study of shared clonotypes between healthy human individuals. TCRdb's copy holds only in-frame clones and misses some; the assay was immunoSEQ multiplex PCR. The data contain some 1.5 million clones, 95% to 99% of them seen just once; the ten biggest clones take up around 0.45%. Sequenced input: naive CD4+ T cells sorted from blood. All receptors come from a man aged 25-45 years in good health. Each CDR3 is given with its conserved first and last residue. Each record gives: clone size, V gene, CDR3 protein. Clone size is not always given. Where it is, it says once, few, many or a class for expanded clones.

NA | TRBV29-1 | CSVQVAGADTQYF
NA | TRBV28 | CASSFPTGGMNTEAFF
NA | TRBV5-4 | CASSSLSGRGETQYF
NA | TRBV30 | CAWNRGETEAFF
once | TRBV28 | CASSLKGQAQTGELFF
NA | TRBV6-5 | CASKTQGWSNQPQHF
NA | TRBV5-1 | CASSLDYEMNTEAFF
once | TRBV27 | CASSSDRGLRGNTIYF
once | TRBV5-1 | CASSLGNQETQYF
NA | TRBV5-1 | CASSSRDRGTGELFF
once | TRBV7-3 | CASSTGPPGPGTNVLTF
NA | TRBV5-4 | CASSSEVSGSYEQYF
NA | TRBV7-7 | CASSLDWGSSYEQYF
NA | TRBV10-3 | CAISPGNTGELFF
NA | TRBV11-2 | CASSVIRVAGGYEQYF
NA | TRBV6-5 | CASTRPGGHTGELFF
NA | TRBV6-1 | CASSEALFPVYPYEQYF
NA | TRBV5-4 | CASNREMNTEAFF
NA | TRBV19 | CASSLRGRDAYEQYF
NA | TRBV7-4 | CASSLVRGRTYEQYF
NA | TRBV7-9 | CASSWDGTGRNEQFF
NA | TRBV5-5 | CASSLSRVGDTQYF
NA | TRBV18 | CASSPGQGSGTQYF
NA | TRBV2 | CASSEFQHQGNYEQYF
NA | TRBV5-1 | CASSLLIAGGSREQYF
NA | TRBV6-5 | CASSRGPDYEQYF
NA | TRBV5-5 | CASSNGSRDGELFF
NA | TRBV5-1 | CASSLVGAGEGGYTF
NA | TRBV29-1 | CSGSAGLAGKYF